Shown below are 16 T cell receptor beta chains from a single sample sequenced in a study of CD8 T cells in ankylosing spondylitis. One entry per CDR3 protein, called by TCRdb with MiXCR from the 5' RACE reads. Among 250,000 to 350,000 distinct CDR3 sequences listed, roughly 20% were seen once. What was sequenced was blood, either unsorted or a sorted T cell fraction (not recorded which). The receptor set was obtained from a male donor with ankylosing spondylitis or in good health (not recorded which).

This clonotype was picked up a small number of times. The rearrangement links TRBV25-1 to TRBJ2-3; D gene unclear. With 2 bases removed from V and 4 bases from J, the gap between germline ends came to 7 bases. The CDR3 totals 13 residues. Per germline, CDR1 MGHDK and CDR2 SYGVNS. The CDR3 reads CASSERRSDTQYF. The CDR3 bases are TGTGCCAGCAGTGAACGTAGGTCAGATACGCAGTATTTT.

V gene TRBV12-3 or TRBV12-4 combines with J gene TRBJ2-6, with D perhaps TRBD1 (5 bases). This CDR3 has 15 residues. V lost 5 bases and J lost 1, with 9 bases in between. In DNA form, the CDR3 reads TGTGCCAGCAGTAGCAGGGCATCTGGGGCCAACGTCCTGACTTTC. The encoded protein is CASSSRASGANVLTF.

The rearrangement uses TRBV4-2 and TRBJ2-3, with 8 positions matching TRBD2. J lost 3 bases, V lost 6 bases, and 8 bases had no gene match. The CDR3 contains 15 residues. Germline V lookup: CDR1 LGHNA, CDR2 YNFKEQ. The CDR3 loop is CASRFRASGTDTQYF. CDR3 DNA sequence: TGTGCCAGCAGATTCCGGGCTAGCGGGACAGATACGCAGTATTTT.

This chain connects TRBV3-1 to TRBJ1-6; 7 nucleotides match TRBD1. Germline loops: CDR1 LGHDT, CDR2 YNNKEL (reference sequence). Trimming at V came to 0 bases and at J to 6 bases, leaving 5 bases not matched to a gene. The CDR3 runs 16 residues. The CDR3 DNA sequence: TGTGCCAGCAGCCAAGACCAGACAGGGACTAATTCACCCCTCCACTTT. It specifies CASSQDQTGTNSPLHF.

This clonotype was seen more than once but under ten times. V gene TRBV6-4 combines with J gene TRBJ2-3; TRBD2 might be the D (5 bases). This CDR3 is 15 amino acids long. V lost 3 bases and J 3 bases, leaving 13 bases between the germline ends. CDR1 is MRHNA, CDR2 SNTAGT, per germline. The CDR3, as DNA: TGTGCCAGCAGTGATCAACTAGGAGGAACAGATACGCAGTATTTT. Residues: CASSDQLGGTDTQYF.

The J gene is TRBJ2-2, the V gene TRBV10-2; 12 positions agree with TRBD2. Germline CDR1 and CDR2: WSHSY and SAAADI. Unmatched junction bases numbered 4, after V lost 0 bases and J lost 5 bases. CDR3 length: 17 amino acids. CDR3 sequence: CASSESLTSGRTGELFF. CDR3 sequence (DNA): TGCGCCAGCAGTGAGTCCCTGACTAGCGGGAGAACCGGGGAGCTGTTTTTT.

This clonotype was counted only a few times. This chain uses TRBV5-1 with TRBJ2-5, with D tentatively TRBD1 (6 bases). Germline V gene sequence: CDR1 SGHRS, CDR2 YFSETQ. Between the trimmed V and J ends, which lost 4 bases and 1 base, there was a span of 17 bases. CDR3 length equals 16 residues. In DNA form, the CDR3 reads TGCGCCAGCAGCGCTACCTCAGGACAGTCCCAAGAGACCCAGTACTTC. The encoded protein is CASSATSGQSQETQYF.

This chain joins TRBV5-5 and TRBJ1-1; TRBD1 might be the D (5 bases). V dropped 5 bases and J dropped 8 bases, with 10 bases sitting between them. This CDR3 is built from 11 residues. Germline CDR1 SGHKS, CDR2 YYEKEE (reference sequence). In DNA form, the CDR3 reads TGTGCCAGCAGAGGGGCCCGAGAAGCTTTCTTT. Its translation: CASRGAREAFF. Together with reference TRBV5-5 and TRBJ1-1, the CDR3 gives the full variable domain: DAGVTQSPTHLIKTRGQQVTLRCSPISGHKSVSWYQQVLGQGPQFIFQYYEKEERGRGNFPDRFSARQFPNYSSELNVNALLLGDSALYLCASRGAREAFFGQGTRLTVV.

Only a few counts were recorded for this clonotype. This chain links TRBV20-1 with TRBJ2-3, with TRBD1 as a possible D gene (6 bases). V was clipped by 6 bases and J by 3 bases, with 19 bases between them. This CDR3 is built from 15 residues. From germline, CDR1 is DFQATT and CDR2 SNEGSKA (reference sequence). In DNA form, the CDR3 reads TGCAGTGCGCCCCGACAGGATGAGGTTACAGATACGCAGTATTTT. Translation: CSAPRQDEVTDTQYF.

The sample holds a few counts of this clonotype. CDR3 DNA: TGCGCCAGCAGCCTCCCCGGGACTGTGATCAACACTGAAGCTTTCTTT. It translates to CASSLPGTVINTEAFF. This chain joins TRBV5-1 and TRBJ1-1; weak D call: TRBD1 (5 bases). Looked up from germline, CDR1 is SGHRS and CDR2 is YFSETQ. V was pared by 4 bases and J by 2 bases, with 18 bases between. This CDR3 has 16 residues.

With regard to this clonotype: Relative to the germline gene, one junction end is altered; a read error may explain this. The rearrangement uses TRBV5-1 and TRBJ1-1; 7 bases are shared with TRBD1. Germline V gene sequence: CDR1 SGHRS, CDR2 YFSETQ. The CDR3 is 14 residues long. This chain's CDR3 is CASSLGQPNTEAFF. The DNA of the CDR3 is TGTGCCAGCAGTTTGGGACAGCCGAACACTGAAGCTTTCTTT.

This clonotype has more than one count but fewer than ten. The CDR3 spells CSARGTSGRTDTQYF. The CDR3 DNA reads TGCAGTGCTAGGGGGACTAGCGGGAGAACAGATACGCAGTATTTT. The chain joins TRBV20-1 to TRBJ2-3; 14 bases are shared with TRBD2. The CDR3 runs to 15 residues. Looked up from germline, CDR1 is DFQATT and CDR2 is SNEGSKA (reference sequence). The V gene end was trimmed by 3 bases and the J gene end by 3 bases; junction bases not matched to a gene: 2.

The rearrangement uses TRBV15 and TRBJ2-1; 11 nucleotides line up with TRBD2. The CDR3 covers 15 residues. Germline CDR1 LNHNV, CDR2 YYDKDF (reference sequence). The V segment lost 5 bases and the J segment 4 bases; nucleotides outside the gene matches: 4. The CDR3: CATSVRLAGYNEQFF. Here the CDR3 DNA reads TGTGCCACCAGCGTCCGACTAGCGGGATACAATGAGCAGTTCTTC.

This clonotype occurred a few times. V and J are TRBV18 and TRBJ2-5; 7 bases match TRBD1. V lost 0 bases and J lost 2; bases outside the gene matches: 0. CDR1 and CDR2 from the germline V gene are KGHSH and LQKENI. There are 14 residues in the CDR3. The CDR3 sequence is CASSPPTGQETQYF. CDR3 nucleotide sequence: TGTGCCAGCTCACCACCGACAGGGCAAGAGACCCAGTACTTC.

This chain joins TRBV28 and TRBJ2-5; 7 bases match TRBD1. V shed 5 bases, J shed 0 bases, and the junction held 6 bases outside the gene matches. In germline, CDR1 is MDHEN, CDR2 SYDVKM. This CDR3 is 15 amino acids long. Here the CDR3 DNA reads TGTGCCAGCAGTCGACTGACAGGGTACCAAGAGACCCAGTACTTC. It specifies CASSRLTGYQETQYF. The entire variable domain, with the rest obtained from reference TRBV28 and TRBJ2-5, is as follows: DVKVTQSSRYLVKRTGEKVFLECVQDMDHENMFWYRQDPGLGLRLIYFSYDVKMKEKGDIPEGYSVSREKKERFSLILESASTNQTSMYLCASSRLTGYQETQYFGPGTRLLVL.

This clonotype was seen ten or more times. This chain connects TRBV10-3 to TRBJ2-1, with TRBD2 matching over 9 bases. Unmatched junction bases numbered 5, after V lost 4 bases and J lost 1 base. This CDR3 is 16 amino acids long. Per the germline V gene, CDR1 is ENHRY and CDR2 is SYGVKD. Written as DNA, the CDR3 is TGTGCCATCAGTGGGAAGACTAGCGGTTCCTACAATGAGCAGTTCTTC. It yields the protein CAISGKTSGSYNEQFF.